These 5 T cell receptor beta chains came from one sample sequenced in a study of T cell changes during pregnancy in multiple sclerosis. Libraries were prepared by immunoSEQ multiplex PCR; TCRdb keeps only in-frame clonotypes and omits some of them. Seen here are 45,000 to 55,000 clones, 90% observed once, and the top ten hold 1.4% to 1.5%. The sequencing here drew on peripheral blood, taken in the first trimester of pregnancy. The receptors were sampled from a female donor in good health, enrolled as a control in a pregnancy study.

The rearrangement uses TRBV28 and TRBJ2-3, with 7 bases lining up with TRBD2. Germline CDR1 is MDHEN and CDR2 is SYDVKM. CDR3 length equals 15 residues. The trim removed 2 bases at V and 0 bases at J, leaving 2 bases unmatched. CDR3 sequence reads: CASSLAGVSTDTQYF. CDR3 sequence (DNA): TGTGCCAGCAGTTTAGCGGGAGTCAGCACAGATACGCAGTATTTT. Based on the CDR3 plus reference TRBV28 and TRBJ2-3, the full variable domain is DVKVTQSSRYLVKRTGEKVFLECVQDMDHENMFWYRQDPGLGLRLIYFSYDVKMKEKGDIPEGYSVSREKKERFSLILESASTNQTSMYLCASSLAGVSTDTQYFGPGTRLTVL.

The CDR3 here is CASSSGQEGNEQFF. In DNA, the CDR3 is TGTGCCAGCAGCTCTGGACAGGAGGGGAATGAGCAGTTCTTC. The genes are TRBV11-3 and TRBJ2-1, with D maybe TRBD1 (7 bases). This CDR3 is built from 14 residues. In germline, CDR1 is SGHNT, CDR2 YENEEA. Deletions cut 4 bases from V and 7 bases from J, with 14 bases between.

This chain links TRBV2 with TRBJ1-1; maybe TRBD1 (5 bases). The CDR3 is 15 residues long. V was cut by 7 bases and J by 5 bases, with 20 bases left in between. Germline-derived CDR1 and CDR2 are SNHLY and FYNNEI. The CDR3 sequence: CASNLPSGEGTEAFF. The CDR3, as DNA: TGTGCCAGCAACCTCCCCTCGGGGGAAGGGACTGAAGCTTTCTTT.

The chain links TRBV5-8 to TRBJ2-1; a possible D gene is TRBD1 (5 bases). The ends were cut back, 3 bases at V and 0 bases at J, with 13 bases in the middle. The germline V gene has CDR1 SGHTS and CDR2 YDEGEE. This CDR3 region has 16 residues. CDR3 nucleotide sequence: TGTGCCAGCAGCTCGGACACATTTTTCTCCTACAATGAGCAGTTCTTC. It is translated as CASSSDTFFSYNEQFF.

The rearrangement joins TRBV30 to TRBJ2-2; 14 bases map to TRBD2. CDR1 and CDR2 (germline): GTSNPN, SVGIG (reference sequence). This CDR3 spans 15 amino acids. J was trimmed by 7 bases and V by 1 base; bases with no gene match: 2. The CDR3 DNA reads TGTGCCTGGAGTGGGACTAGCGGGGGGCGCGGGGAGCTGTTTTTT. This sequence encodes CAWSGTSGGRGELFF.